This T cell receptor (beta chain) is from a study of T-cell memory formation after mild COVID-19 (dated by TCRdb to about 2021). General notes on the study: TCR sequence clusters from the two donors were found to be largely donor specific. In a couple of donors, T-cell clones that expanded and contracted after mild COVID-19 were followed by sequencing TCRalpha and TCRbeta repertoires longitudinally. Two young, previously healthy adult volunteers made up the cohort, one male and one female.

The full study reports these points: Contracting CD4+ clones appeared mostly in the CM and EM memory subsets, whereas CD8+ clones were enriched in EMRA. SARS-CoV-2 specificity of the second-wave clones peaking on day 37 was not confirmed. The study included only a couple of mild cases, and larger cohorts that include severe cases with pre-infection samples were judged to be necessary. Clones that contracted from day 15 to 85 showed balanced CD4/CD8 phenotypes, whereas a second wave of clones that expanded from day 15 to 37 leaned towards CD4+. Some responding clones were detected in pre-infection memory, suggesting pre-existing cross-reactive memory T cells joined the SARS-CoV-2 response.

The junction shows trimming of 6 bases on V and 0 bases on J, plus 11 bases between the germline ends. Counted from cysteine to phenylalanine, this CDR3 has 13 amino acids. CDR3 DNA is the only sequence kept; it has 39 bases, read in frame from the first base. CDR1 is given as DFQATT and CDR2 as SNEGSKA, both from the germline V gene (reference sequence). The listed sequencing device is Illumina NovaSeq 6000. TCRalpha and TCRbeta cDNA libraries were built by 5'RACE with constant-segment primers, adding sample barcodes and unique molecular identifiers. Trizol reagent was used to extract RNA from every sample. Amplification of the libraries took two PCR steps, and the second step added a second sample barcode plus Illumina TruSeq adapters. Sequencing of the libraries was done on an Illumina NovaSeq, producing 2 x 150 bp paired-end reads. The original methods were these. Reads were demultiplexed and collapsed into UMI-guided consensus sequences with migec v1.2.7. With mixcr v2.1.11, UMI consensuses were aligned to TRA and TRB V and J templates and assembled into clonotypes. A clonotype was counted as expanded or contracted only when both edgeR and NoisET called the clonotype significant, with the noise models trained on biological replicates. For edgeR calls, the cutoffs were a false discovery rate-adjusted p below 0.01 and a log2 fold-change threshold of 1. As an exploratory analysis of dynamics, max-normalized trajectories of the 1000 most abundant clonotypes were examined with PCA combined with hierarchical clustering. The CD4 or CD8 phenotype of responding clones was assigned using the separately sequenced CD4+ and CD8+ repertoires. TCRdb itself trimmed the public reads at Q25 with fastp, ran MiXCR and retained productive beta chains. Under each unique CDR3 protein, matching rows form one entry showing the most common genes and DNA. TCRdb assigned the V and J calls; the authors' analysis was not used. The sample table contains 130,000 to 150,000 distinct CDR3 sequences; only one count was recorded for about 5.5% of them. More than 2% of the sample goes to the ten largest clones.

There are many counts of this clonotype. No antigen is known for it. Base-call qualities are not available, and no considerably larger clone is one nucleotide away. Ficoll-Paque density gradient centrifugation was the method used to isolate PBMCs. The sequence came from an adult woman who had mild COVID-19 (a few samples of this study predate the infection). The sample titles of this study are shuffled in the database, so cell type and time point are left out; the donor was told from shared clones. The sequencing input was PBMCs or a T cell subset sorted from them (not recorded which). The chain is made from TRBV20-1 and TRBJ1-2; the D gene cannot be named for sure. The encoded CDR3 is CSASGSTNYGYTF. The DNA is as follows: TGCAGTGCCAGTGGCAGCACTAACTATGGCTACACCTTC.